This T cell receptor (beta chain) originates from a study of blood T cell repertoires in COVID-19. Study-wide context: Sites in the United States, Italy and Spain provided acute and convalescent COVID-19 samples. The cDNA or gDNA used as material had been derived from T cells, B-cell-depleted T cells, or PBMCs.

Comments on this clone: This may stem from a read error, because a much larger clone lies one nucleotide away.

CDR1 and CDR2 (germline): SGHNT, YYREEE (reference sequence). The germline V and J ends were trimmed by 4 bases and 0 bases, with 8 bases remaining between them. The CDR3 has 14 residues. Original data processing: Reference gene primers were amplified, and this amplification served to estimate nucleated cell counts. TCRdb's copy holds only in-frame clones and misses some; the assay was immunoSEQ multiplex PCR. The D gene and trimming were derived from the DNA, and the V and J assignments and clone size from that table. The repertoire has more than 200,000 clones, approximately 80% of them found once; the top ten carry approximately 5%.

Sequencing input: peripheral blood. The sequence was obtained from a woman over 75 with active or convalescent COVID-19. The rearrangement links TRBV5-4 to TRBJ1-5; D gene unclear. This CDR3 is CASSPRYSNQPQHF. In nucleotides, the CDR3 is TGTGCCAGCAGCCCCAGGTATAGCAATCAGCCCCAGCATTTT.